The sequence of this TCR beta chain was determined in a study of T cell responses to AZD1222 COVID-19 vaccine. Study results and caveats: Spike was spanned by vaccine-associated CD4 TCRs, with dominance at 160-218 and 743-854.

Notes on this clone: Its cognate antigen is unknown.

Sequencing used immunoSEQ multiplex PCR; TCRdb keeps in-frame clones, though not all of them. The profile shows 130,000 to 150,000 clones, over 80% of them singletons. The CDR3 has 17 residues. Trimming stripped 2 bases from V and 0 bases from J, with 14 bases between. Germline lookup yields CDR1 LGHNT and CDR2 FRNRAP. The chain couples TRBV12-5 to TRBJ1-3; no clear D gene. The sample consisted of peripheral blood, taken on day 0 of MenACWY control vaccination. This TCR was recovered from an adult in good health. CDR3 nucleotide sequence: TGTGCTAGTGGTTTGACGACAATATTTAGCTCTGGAAACACCATATATTTT. It specifies CASGLTTIFSSGNTIYF. The whole variable domain, filled in from reference TRBV12-5 and TRBJ1-3, reads DARVTQTPRHKVTEMGQEVTMRCQPILGHNTVFWYRQTMMQGLELLAYFRNRAPLDDSGMPKDRFSAEMPDATLATLKIQPSEPRDSAVYFCASGLTTIFSSGNTIYFGEGSWLTVV.